This note documents a single TCR beta chain sequence. The data derive from a study of blood T cell repertoires in COVID-19. Overall study: The cDNA or gDNA used as material had been derived from T cells, B-cell-depleted T cells, or PBMCs.

Between the trimmed V and J ends, which lost 0 bases and 1 base, there was a span of 7 bases. The CDR3 is 15 amino acids. CDR1 and CDR2 (germline): MNHEY, SVGEGT. In the source study's methods: Reference gene primers were amplified, and this amplification served to estimate nucleated cell counts. The data were produced by immunoSEQ multiplex PCR, yet TCRdb's version contains in-frame clones alone and is incomplete. The DNA gave D and trimming, while V, J and clone size come from that table. The data contain some 130,000 clones, 65% to 85% of them singletons. Sequencing used peripheral blood. This TCR derives from a woman of 80 years or more with acute or convalescent COVID-19. This chain connects TRBV6-2 or TRBV6-3 to TRBJ1-5; TRBD1 is a possible D gene (5 bases). CDR3 sequence: CASSYSGGSNQPQHF. CDR3 sequence (DNA): TGTGCCAGCAGTTACTCGGGGGGAAGCAATCAGCCCCAGCATTTT.